This T cell receptor (beta chain) was documented in a study of identical twins. Study-wide results and limits: Out-of-frame TCR alpha sharing in monozygotic twins exceeded recombination model predictions. Beta clonotypes that were abundant in cord blood contained fewer insertions, a pattern absent from memory repertoires.

This clonotype was counted only a few times. Its antigen remains unknown. A single record per CDR3 protein comes from TCRdb applying MiXCR to the 5' RACE reads. The table has about 720,000 distinct CDR3 sequences, 8% to 9% seen once. The CDR3 is 15 residues long. The V segment lost 5 bases and the J segment 4 bases; nucleotides outside the gene matches: 2. Germline V gene lookup returns CDR1 SGHTA and CDR2 FQGNSA. These data were also reused for a study on yellow fever vaccine responses in identical twins.

The chain has TRBV7-2 and TRBJ2-1, with 13 bases matching TRBD2. The receptor was isolated from a woman between 18 and 30 years old in good health. Material for sequencing was PBMCs. CDR3: CASSAGLAGYNEQFF. The CDR3 region has the DNA TGTGCCAGCAGCGCGGGACTAGCGGGGTACAATGAGCAGTTCTTC.